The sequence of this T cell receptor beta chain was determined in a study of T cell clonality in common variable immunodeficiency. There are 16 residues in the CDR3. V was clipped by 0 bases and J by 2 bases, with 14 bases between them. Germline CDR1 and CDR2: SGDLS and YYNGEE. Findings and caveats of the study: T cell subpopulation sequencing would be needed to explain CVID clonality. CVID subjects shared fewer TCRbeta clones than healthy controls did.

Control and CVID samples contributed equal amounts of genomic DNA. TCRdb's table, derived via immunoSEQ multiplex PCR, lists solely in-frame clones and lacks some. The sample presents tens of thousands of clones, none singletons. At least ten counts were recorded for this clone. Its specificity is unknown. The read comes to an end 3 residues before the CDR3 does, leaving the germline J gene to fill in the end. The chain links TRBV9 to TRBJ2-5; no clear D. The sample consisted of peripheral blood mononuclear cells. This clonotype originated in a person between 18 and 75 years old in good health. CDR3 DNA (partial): TGTGCCAGCAGCGTAGGTATGGTCGAAGGGCAAGAGACC. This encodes CASSVGMVEGQET. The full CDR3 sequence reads CASSVGMVEGQETQYF.